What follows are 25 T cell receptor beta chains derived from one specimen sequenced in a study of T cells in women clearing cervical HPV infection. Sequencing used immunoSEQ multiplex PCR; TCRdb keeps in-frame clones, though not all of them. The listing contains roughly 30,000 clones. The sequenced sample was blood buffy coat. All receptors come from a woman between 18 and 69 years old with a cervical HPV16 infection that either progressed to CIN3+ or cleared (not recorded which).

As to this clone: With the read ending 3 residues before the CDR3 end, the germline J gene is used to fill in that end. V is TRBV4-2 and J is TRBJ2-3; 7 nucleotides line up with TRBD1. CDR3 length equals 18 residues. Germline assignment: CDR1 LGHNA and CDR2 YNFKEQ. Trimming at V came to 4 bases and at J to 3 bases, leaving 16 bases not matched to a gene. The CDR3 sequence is CASSRQGRGPAETDTQYF. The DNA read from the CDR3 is TGTGCCAGCAGCCGCCAGGGAAGGGGGCCCGCCGAGACAGATACG.

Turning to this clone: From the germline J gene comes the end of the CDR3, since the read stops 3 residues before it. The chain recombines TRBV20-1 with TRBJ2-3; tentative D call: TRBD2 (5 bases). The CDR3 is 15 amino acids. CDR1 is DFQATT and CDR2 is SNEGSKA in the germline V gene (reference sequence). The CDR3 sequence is CSASGMVGPGETQYF. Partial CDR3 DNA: TGCAGTGCTAGTGGTATGGTAGGGCCCGGGGAGACG.

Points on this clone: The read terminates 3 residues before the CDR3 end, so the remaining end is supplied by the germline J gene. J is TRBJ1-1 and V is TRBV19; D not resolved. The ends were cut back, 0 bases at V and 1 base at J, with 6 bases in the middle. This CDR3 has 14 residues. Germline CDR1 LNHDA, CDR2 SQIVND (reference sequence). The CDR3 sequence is CASSIERANTEAFF. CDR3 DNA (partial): TGTGCCAGTAGTATAGAAAGGGCGAACACTGAA.

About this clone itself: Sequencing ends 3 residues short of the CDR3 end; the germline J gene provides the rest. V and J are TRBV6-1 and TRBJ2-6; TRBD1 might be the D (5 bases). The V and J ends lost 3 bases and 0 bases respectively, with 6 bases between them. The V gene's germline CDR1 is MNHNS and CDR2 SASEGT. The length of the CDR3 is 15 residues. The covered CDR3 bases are TGTGCCAGCAGTGACAGGGTCTCTGGGGCCAACGTC. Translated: CASSDRVSGANV. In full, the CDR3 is CASSDRVSGANVLTF.

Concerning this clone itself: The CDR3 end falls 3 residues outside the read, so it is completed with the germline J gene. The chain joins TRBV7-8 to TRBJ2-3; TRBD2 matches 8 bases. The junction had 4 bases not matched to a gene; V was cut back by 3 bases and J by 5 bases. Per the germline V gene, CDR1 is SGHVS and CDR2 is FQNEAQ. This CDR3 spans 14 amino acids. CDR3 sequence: CASSFGTSRDTQYF. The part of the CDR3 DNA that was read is TGTGCCAGCAGCTTCGGGACTAGTCGAGATACG.

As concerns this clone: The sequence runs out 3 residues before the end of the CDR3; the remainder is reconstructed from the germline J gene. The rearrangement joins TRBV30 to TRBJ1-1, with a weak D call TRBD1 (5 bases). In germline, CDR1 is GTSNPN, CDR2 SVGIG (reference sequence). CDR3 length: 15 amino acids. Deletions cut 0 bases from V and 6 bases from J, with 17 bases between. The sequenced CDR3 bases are TGTGCCTGGAGTGTCCCCTTGGGAGGGGCATCTGAA. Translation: CAWSVPLGGASE. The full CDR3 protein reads CAWSVPLGGASEAFF.

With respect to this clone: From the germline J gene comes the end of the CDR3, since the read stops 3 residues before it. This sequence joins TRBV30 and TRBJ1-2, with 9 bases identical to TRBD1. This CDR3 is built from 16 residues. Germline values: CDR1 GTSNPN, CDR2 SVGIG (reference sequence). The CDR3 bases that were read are TGTGCCTGGAGTGTACCCCGGGACAGGGTTCGCAATGAC. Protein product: CAWSVPRDRVRND. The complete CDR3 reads CAWSVPRDRVRNDYTF.

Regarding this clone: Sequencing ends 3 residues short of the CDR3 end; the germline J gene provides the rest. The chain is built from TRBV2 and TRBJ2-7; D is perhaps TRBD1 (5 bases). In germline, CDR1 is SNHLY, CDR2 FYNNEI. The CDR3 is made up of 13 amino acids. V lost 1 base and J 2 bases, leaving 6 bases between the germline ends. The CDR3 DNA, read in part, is TGTGCCAGCAGTGAAGGCAGGGCCTACGAG. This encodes CASSEGRAYE. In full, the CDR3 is CASSEGRAYEQYF.

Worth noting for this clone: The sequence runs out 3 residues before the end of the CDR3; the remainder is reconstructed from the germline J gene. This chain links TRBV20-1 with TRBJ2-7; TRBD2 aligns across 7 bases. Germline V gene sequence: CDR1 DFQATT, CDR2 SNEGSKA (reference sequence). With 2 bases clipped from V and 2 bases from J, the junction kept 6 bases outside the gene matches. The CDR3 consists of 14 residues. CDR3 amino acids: CSARRREKAYEQYF. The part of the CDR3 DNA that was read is TGCAGTGCTAGAAGGCGGGAGAAGGCCTACGAG.

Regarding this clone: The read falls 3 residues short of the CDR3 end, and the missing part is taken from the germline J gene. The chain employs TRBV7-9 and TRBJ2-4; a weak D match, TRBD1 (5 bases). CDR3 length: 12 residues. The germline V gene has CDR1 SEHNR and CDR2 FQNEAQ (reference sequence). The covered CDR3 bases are TGTGCCAGCAGCCCCATGGGGCCTGAT. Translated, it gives CASSPMGPD. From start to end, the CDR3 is CASSPMGPDQYF.

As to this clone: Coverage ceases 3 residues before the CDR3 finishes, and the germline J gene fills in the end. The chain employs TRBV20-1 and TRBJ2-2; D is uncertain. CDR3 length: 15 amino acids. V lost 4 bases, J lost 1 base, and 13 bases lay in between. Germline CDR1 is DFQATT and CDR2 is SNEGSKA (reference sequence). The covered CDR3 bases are TGCAGTGCTACGCCTCTTCGCAGGAACACCGGGGAG. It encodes CSATPLRRNTGE. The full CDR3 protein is CSATPLRRNTGELFF.

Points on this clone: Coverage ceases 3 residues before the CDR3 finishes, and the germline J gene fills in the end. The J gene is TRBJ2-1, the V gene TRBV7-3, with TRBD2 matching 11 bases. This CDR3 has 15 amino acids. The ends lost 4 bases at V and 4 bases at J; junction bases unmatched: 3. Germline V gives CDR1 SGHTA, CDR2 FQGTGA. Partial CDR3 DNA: TGTGCCAGCAGCTCCTTAGCGGGAGGGTACAATGAG. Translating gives CASSSLAGGYNE. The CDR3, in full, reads CASSSLAGGYNEQFF.

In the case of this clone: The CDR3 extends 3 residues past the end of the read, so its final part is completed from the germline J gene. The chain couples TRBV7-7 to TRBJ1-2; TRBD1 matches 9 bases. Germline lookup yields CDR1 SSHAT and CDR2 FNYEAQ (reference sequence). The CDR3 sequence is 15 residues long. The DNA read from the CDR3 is TGTGCCAGCAGCTTACGACAGGGGGTGAACTACGAC. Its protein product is CASSLRQGVNYD. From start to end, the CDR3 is CASSLRQGVNYDYTF.

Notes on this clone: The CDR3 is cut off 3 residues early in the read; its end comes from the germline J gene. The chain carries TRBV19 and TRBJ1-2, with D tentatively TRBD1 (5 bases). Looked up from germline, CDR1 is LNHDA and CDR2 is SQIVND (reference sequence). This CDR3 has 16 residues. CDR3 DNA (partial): TGTGCCAGTAGTTTAACTAGCGGGGGGGGTCTTAATGAC. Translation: CASSLTSGGGLND. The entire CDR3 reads CASSLTSGGGLNDYTF.

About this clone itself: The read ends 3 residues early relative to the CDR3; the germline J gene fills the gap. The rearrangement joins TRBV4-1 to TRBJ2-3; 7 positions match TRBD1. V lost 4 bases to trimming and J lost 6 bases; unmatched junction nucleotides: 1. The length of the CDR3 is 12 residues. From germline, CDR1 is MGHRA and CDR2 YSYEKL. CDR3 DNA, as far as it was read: TGCGCCAGCAGCCTCAGGGGGGATACG. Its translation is CASSLRGDT. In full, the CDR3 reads CASSLRGDTQYF.

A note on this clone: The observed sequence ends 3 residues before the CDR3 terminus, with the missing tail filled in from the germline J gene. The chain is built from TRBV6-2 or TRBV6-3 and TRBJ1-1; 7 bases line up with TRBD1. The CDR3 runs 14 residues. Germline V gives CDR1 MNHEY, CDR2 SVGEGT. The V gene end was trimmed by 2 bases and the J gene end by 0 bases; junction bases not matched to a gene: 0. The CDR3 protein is CASSYGQVNTEAFF. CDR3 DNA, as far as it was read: TGTGCCAGCAGTTACGGACAGGTGAACACTGAA.

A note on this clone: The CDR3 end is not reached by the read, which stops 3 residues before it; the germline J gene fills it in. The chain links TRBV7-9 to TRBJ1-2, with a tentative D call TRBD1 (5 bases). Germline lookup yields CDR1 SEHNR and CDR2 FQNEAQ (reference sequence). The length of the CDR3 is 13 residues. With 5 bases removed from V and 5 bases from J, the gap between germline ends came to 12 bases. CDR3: CASSRETAYGYTF. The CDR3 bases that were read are TGTGCCAGCAGCCGTGAGACAGCTTATGGC.

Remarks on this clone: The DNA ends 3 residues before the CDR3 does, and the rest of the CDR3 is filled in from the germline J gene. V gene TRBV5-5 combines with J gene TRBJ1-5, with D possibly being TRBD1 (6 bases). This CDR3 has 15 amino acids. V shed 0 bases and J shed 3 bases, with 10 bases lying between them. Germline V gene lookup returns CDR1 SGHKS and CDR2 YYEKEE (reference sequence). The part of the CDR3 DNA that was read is TGTGCCAGCAGCTTGGACGGACAGCCCAATCAGCCC. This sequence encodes CASSLDGQPNQP. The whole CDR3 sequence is CASSLDGQPNQPQHF.

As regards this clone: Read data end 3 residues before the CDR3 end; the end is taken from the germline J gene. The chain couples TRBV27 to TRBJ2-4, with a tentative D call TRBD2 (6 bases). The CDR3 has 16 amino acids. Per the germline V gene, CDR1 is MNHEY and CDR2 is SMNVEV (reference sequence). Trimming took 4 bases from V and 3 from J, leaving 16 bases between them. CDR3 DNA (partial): TGTGCCAGCAGTTCTCGACAATCGCGGGACAAAAACATT. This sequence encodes CASSSRQSRDKNI. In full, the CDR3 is CASSSRQSRDKNIQYF.

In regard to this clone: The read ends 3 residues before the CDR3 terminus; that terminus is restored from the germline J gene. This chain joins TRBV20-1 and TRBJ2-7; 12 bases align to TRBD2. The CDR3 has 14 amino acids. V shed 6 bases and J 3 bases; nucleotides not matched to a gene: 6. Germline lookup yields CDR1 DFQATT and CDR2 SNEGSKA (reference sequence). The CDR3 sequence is CSATTSGRFYEQYF. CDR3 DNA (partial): TGCAGTGCCACGACTAGCGGGAGATTCTACGAG.

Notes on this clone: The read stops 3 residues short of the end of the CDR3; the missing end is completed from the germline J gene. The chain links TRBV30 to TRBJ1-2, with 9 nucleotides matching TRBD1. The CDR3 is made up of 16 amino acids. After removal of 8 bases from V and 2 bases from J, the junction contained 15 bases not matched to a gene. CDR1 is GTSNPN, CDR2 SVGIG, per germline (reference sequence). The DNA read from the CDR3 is TGTGCCGGGATACCGGGACAGGGAAGGGAAAACTATGGC. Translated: CAGIPGQGRENYG. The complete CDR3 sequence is CAGIPGQGRENYGYTF.

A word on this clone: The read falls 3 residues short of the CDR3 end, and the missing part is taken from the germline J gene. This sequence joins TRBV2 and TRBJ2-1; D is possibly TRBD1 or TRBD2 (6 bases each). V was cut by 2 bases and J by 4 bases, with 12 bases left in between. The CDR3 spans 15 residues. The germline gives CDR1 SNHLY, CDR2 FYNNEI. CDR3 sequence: CASSERRRGYNEQFF. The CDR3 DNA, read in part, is TGTGCCAGCAGTGAACGGCGGAGGGGGTACAATGAG.

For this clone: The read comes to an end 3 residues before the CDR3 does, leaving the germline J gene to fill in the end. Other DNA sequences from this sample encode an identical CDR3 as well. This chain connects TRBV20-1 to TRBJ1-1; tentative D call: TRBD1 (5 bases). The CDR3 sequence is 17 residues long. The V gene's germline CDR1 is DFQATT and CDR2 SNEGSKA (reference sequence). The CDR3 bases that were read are TGCAGTGCTAGCGATGCTCGGTCTAGCGGGGGTTTGGAGACC. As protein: CSASDARSSGGLET. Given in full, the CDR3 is CSASDARSSGGLETAFF.

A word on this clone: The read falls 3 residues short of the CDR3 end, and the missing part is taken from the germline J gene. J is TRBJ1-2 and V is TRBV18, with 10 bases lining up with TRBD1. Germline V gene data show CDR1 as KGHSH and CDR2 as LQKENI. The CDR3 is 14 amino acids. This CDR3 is CASSGTGATDTYTF. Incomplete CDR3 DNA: TGTGCCAGCTCAGGGACAGGGGCCACAGATACC. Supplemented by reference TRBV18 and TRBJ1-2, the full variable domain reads NAGVMQNPRHLVRRRGQEARLRCSPMKGHSHVYWYRQLPEEGLKFMVYLQKENIIDESGMPKERFSAEFPKEGPSILRIQQVVRGDSAAYFCASSGTGATDTYTFGSGTRLTVV.

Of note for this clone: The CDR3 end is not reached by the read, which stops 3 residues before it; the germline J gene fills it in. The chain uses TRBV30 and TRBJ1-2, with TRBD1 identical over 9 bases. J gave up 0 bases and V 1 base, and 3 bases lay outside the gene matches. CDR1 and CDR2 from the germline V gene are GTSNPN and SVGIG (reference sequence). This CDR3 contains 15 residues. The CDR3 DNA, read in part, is TGTGCCTGGAGTGCGGGACAGGGCTCTAACTATGGC. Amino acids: CAWSAGQGSNYG. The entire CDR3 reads CAWSAGQGSNYGYTF.